This TCR beta chain was profiled in a study of cytomegalovirus exposure and HLA in healthy donors. Study results and caveats: Follow-up analysis found HLA locus-dependent TCR association rates, highest for DRB1 and lowest for HLA-C.

This clone was found a few times. The antigen is undetermined. 60 Vbeta and 13 Jbeta primers were used in PCR. The authors' processing: Some 10 million of the 80 million or so unique TCR beta chains counted in a later analysis were shared. The method was immunoSEQ multiplex PCR; TCRdb's version includes in-frame clones alone and lacks a portion of them. The V and J calls and the clone size are those of that table, but D and trimming were determined from the DNA. The sample consists of about 190,000 clones, 70% to 75% of them appearing once. What was sequenced was PBMCs. The clonotype comes from a man aged 30-40 years in good health and CMV-seropositive.

The CDR3 nucleotides are TGTGCCAGCAGTGAATCAGGACTAGCGGGAGTTTCAGAGACCCAGTACTTC. Protein sequence: CASSESGLAGVSETQYF. The genes are TRBV25-1 and TRBJ2-5; 13 bases map to TRBD2. The ends lost 1 base at V and 4 bases at J; junction bases unmatched: 6. Germline-derived CDR1 and CDR2 are MGHDK and SYGVNS. The CDR3 is 17 amino acids.